The rows below give T cell receptor beta chains drawn from one sample of a study of T-cell reconstitution after alpha-beta-depleted transplantation in children. Each CDR3 protein is one row after TCRdb ran MiXCR on the PCR reads. This sample has 600,000 to 700,000 distinct CDR3 sequences, with 16% found just once. The sample in question was PBMCs from the stem cell graft donor, obtained from the stem cell graft. Source of these receptors: a human donor who donated a stem cell graft to a child with acute myeloid leukemia. Each CDR3 is given with its conserved first and last residue. A D gene is named only where the DNA matches it firmly. The size entry is marked missing in some rows and otherwise reads once, few, many or a size class.

>TRBJ2-1|TRBV20-1|TRBD2|-
TGCAGTGCCCACCGGACTAGCGGCAACAATGAGCAGTTCTTC
CSAHRTSGNNEQFF
>TRBJ1-5|TRBV20-1|-|-
TGCAGTGCTCGGGATTACCTGGACAGTGCAAATAGCAATCAGCCCCAGCATTTT
CSARDYLDSANSNQPQHF
>TRBJ2-5|TRBV5-8|-|-
TGTGCCAGCAGCGAAGGGGGGCCCCAAGAGACCCAGTACTTC
CASSEGGPQETQYF
>TRBJ2-1|TRBV20-1|TRBD2|many
TGCAGTGCTAGATACGGCGGGGGGGCTAATGAGCAGTTCTTC
CSARYGGGANEQFF
>TRBJ2-1|TRBV7-2|-|many
TGTGCCAGCAGCTTAGAGGGTAGCCCCTACAATGAGCAGTTCTTC
CASSLEGSPYNEQFF
>TRBJ2-1|TRBV11-2|-|many
TGTGCCAGCAGCCTCGAGGGCAGAGCCTACAATGAGCAGTTCTTC
CASSLEGRAYNEQFF
>TRBJ1-2|TRBV7-9|-|few
TGTGCCAGCAGCTCTGACGGGGATGGCTACACCTTC
CASSSDGDGYTF
>TRBJ1-1|TRBV6-1|TRBD1|many
TGTGCCAGCGCCTGGACAGGCTCGATGGTAGCTTTCTTT
CASAWTGSMVAFF
>TRBJ1-1|TRBV20-1|-|-
TGCAGTGCTCCACGCAAACTACGACCTAACACTGAAGCTTTCTTT
CSAPRKLRPNTEAFF
>TRBJ2-4|TRBV20-1|TRBD2|-
TGCAGTGCTAGGGGGGGGGGTAGCGGGAACATTCAGTACTTC
CSARGGGSGNIQYF
>TRBJ1-1|TRBV12-3/TRBV12-4|TRBD1|many
TGTGCCAGCAGTTCTGCTGGACAGGGTGTGAACACTGAAGCTTTCTTT
CASSSAGQGVNTEAFF
>TRBJ2-2|TRBV12-3/TRBV12-4|TRBD1|many
TGTGCCAGCAGTTCCAGGGGGCAGACCGGGGAGCTGTTTTTT
CASSSRGQTGELFF
>TRBJ1-5|TRBV12-3/TRBV12-4|-|once
TGTGCCAGCAGTTTCGCCCCACAGGGCAATCAGCCCCAGCATTTT
CASSFAPQGNQPQHF
>TRBJ2-5|TRBV5-1|TRBD2|-
TGCGCCAGCAGCTCCACGGCGACTAGCGGACTAGAGACCCAGTACTTC
CASSSTATSGLETQYF
>TRBJ2-7|TRBV19|-|-
TGTGCCAGTAGTGTCACGGGAACCTCCGAGCAGTACTTC
CASSVTGTSEQYF
>TRBJ2-1|TRBV5-1|TRBD1|-
TGCGCCAGCAGCTTGGCGAGGGGGCCTCCCTACAATGAGCAGTTCTTC
CASSLARGPPYNEQFF
>TRBJ2-6|TRBV11-2|TRBD1|-
TGTGCCAGCAGCCCACGACAGGGCCACTCTGGGGCCAACGTCCTGACTTTC
CASSPRQGHSGANVLTF
>TRBJ2-7|TRBV12-3/TRBV12-4|-|-
TGTGCCAGCAGTTTAGGGACAGCCCCCAACTACGAGCAGTACTTC
CASSLGTAPNYEQYF
>TRBJ1-5|TRBV12-3/TRBV12-4|-|-
TGTGCCAGCACCCCGGGGGCCAATCAGCCCCAGCATTTT
CASTPGANQPQHF
>TRBJ2-1|TRBV20-1|TRBD2|many
TGCAGTGCTAGTCGGGGTAGCGGGGGGGTGTTCTCCTACAATGAGCAGTTCTTC
CSASRGSGGVFSYNEQFF
>TRBJ2-5|TRBV6-5|TRBD1|-
TGTGCCAGCAGTTTTGGACAGGGCGCCCAAGAGACCCAGTACTTC
CASSFGQGAQETQYF
>TRBJ2-7|TRBV15|TRBD1|few
TGTGCCACTAAGCATCGGGACAGGGGAAAGTACGAGCAGTACTTC
CATKHRDRGKYEQYF
>TRBJ1-1|TRBV7-9|TRBD1|-
TGTGCCAGCAGCTTAGGAGACAGGGTGAAGTCTGAAGCTTTCTTT
CASSLGDRVKSEAFF
>TRBJ2-2|TRBV6-7|TRBD1|-
TGTGCCAGCAGTCTAACAGGGGTAGAGGCCCGGAACACCGGGGAGCTGTTTTTT
CASSLTGVEARNTGELFF
>TRBJ2-1|TRBV6-2/TRBV6-3|-|-
TGTGCCAGCAGTTACTCCATCCGGGACGGTGAGCAGTTCTTC
CASSYSIRDGEQFF
>TRBJ1-2|TRBV7-2|-|many
TGTGCCAGCAGCGGCACCGGTCATGGCTACACCTTC
CASSGTGHGYTF
>TRBJ2-1|TRBV5-1|-|many
TGCGCCAGCAGCAGTGGGCAGGAAGGGAATGAGCAGTTCTTC
CASSSGQEGNEQFF
>TRBJ2-2|TRBV13|TRBD2|many
TGTGCCAGCAGCCTGCTGCCCGGACTAGCGCAGACCGGGGAGCTGTTTTTT
CASSLLPGLAQTGELFF
>TRBJ1-2|TRBV24-1|TRBD1|-
TGCAGCGCCCAGGGACAGGGCTTTTCTTTACAGGGGGGCTACACCTTC
CSAQGQGFSLQGGYTF
>TRBJ1-1|TRBV7-2|-|few
TGTGCCAGCAGTCTAGGGTGGGCAGGGAATTGGGCCACTGAAGCTTTCTTT
CASSLGWAGNWATEAFF
>TRBJ2-1|TRBV7-9|-|-
TGTGCCAGCAGCTTAGGTGGTCGCTTGGGCAATGAGCAGTTCTTC
CASSLGGRLGNEQFF
>TRBJ2-7|TRBV25-1|-|many
TGTGCCAGCAGTCCCTCGGTGAGCGAGCAGTACTTC
CASSPSVSEQYF
>TRBJ2-5|TRBV20-1|-|-
TGCAGTGCCGCGGGATCTGGCCAAGAGACCCAGTACTTC
CSAAGSGQETQYF
>TRBJ2-5|TRBV6-2/TRBV6-3|-|-
TGTGCCAGCAGGTACCCAAATCCGGAGACCCAGTACTTC
CASRYPNPETQYF
>TRBJ2-6|TRBV5-1|-|few
TGCGCCAGCAGCTTGCCCGGGACATATGGGGCCAACGTCCTGACTTTC
CASSLPGTYGANVLTF
>TRBJ2-7|TRBV15|-|few
TGTGCCACCAGCGGTACCTTGGAGGGCGAGCAGTACTTC
CATSGTLEGEQYF
>TRBJ2-2|TRBV9|-|few
TGTGCCAGCAGCGTAGTAGTGACTACTCCCGGGGAGCTGTTTTTT
CASSVVVTTPGELFF
>TRBJ2-2|TRBV12-3/TRBV12-4|TRBD1|few
TGTGCCAGCAGCTCCGGGACAGGGGGCGCAAACTCGAACACCGGGGAGCTGTTTTTT
CASSSGTGGANSNTGELFF
>TRBJ1-1|TRBV6-1|TRBD1|-
TGTGCCAGCAGCTCAGGGGGCGATAACTCTGAAGCTTTCTTT
CASSSGGDNSEAFF
>TRBJ1-1|TRBV4-3|-|once
TGCGCCAGCAGCCAAGGGTACCTGAACACTGAAGCTTTCTTT
CASSQGYLNTEAFF
>TRBJ2-3|TRBV4-2|-|few
TGTGCCAGCAGCCAAGGACCGTCCTGGGTGCAGACAGATACGCAGTATTTT
CASSQGPSWVQTDTQYF
>TRBJ1-1|TRBV4-3|-|many
TGCGCCAGCAGCGAAATAATTCAGGGAGGCACTGAAGCTTTCTTT
CASSEIIQGGTEAFF
>TRBJ1-2|TRBV20-1|TRBD1|many
TGCAGTGCTAGATCCCGGGACAGGGGAGCTGGCTACACCTTC
CSARSRDRGAGYTF
>TRBJ1-1|TRBV20-1|-|many
TGCAGTGCTAAGGGGGGCTGGGGAAACACTGAAGCTTTCTTT
CSAKGGWGNTEAFF
>TRBJ1-3|TRBV15|-|few
TGTGCCACCAGCAGAGATTGGGGAGTCCCTGGAAACACCATATATTTT
CATSRDWGVPGNTIYF
>TRBJ1-5|TRBV20-1|-|many
TGCAGTGCTAGAGGTATGGATCAGCCCCAGCATTTT
CSARGMDQPQHF
>TRBJ2-7|TRBV2|TRBD2|-
TGTGCCAGCAGTAAAACCCTAGCGGCCTACGAGCAGTACTTC
CASSKTLAAYEQYF
>TRBJ2-1|TRBV5-6|-|-
TGTGCCAGCAGCTTGCCGCGCGGACATGAGCAGTTCTTC
CASSLPRGHEQFF
>TRBJ1-1|TRBV29-1|-|few
TGCAGCGTTGAAGTGTTGACAGTGAACACTGAAGCTTTCTTT
CSVEVLTVNTEAFF
>TRBJ1-1|TRBV12-3/TRBV12-4|-|-
TGTGCCAGCAGTTTTATGCCGGGGGTTGAAGCTTTCTTT
CASSFMPGVEAFF
>TRBJ1-2|TRBV5-6|TRBD1|many
TGTGCCAGCAGCCTAGGAGGGACAGATTCTAACTATGGCTACACCTTC
CASSLGGTDSNYGYTF
>TRBJ2-5|TRBV5-1|TRBD2|few
TGCGCCAGCAAAGGGACTAGCTCAGAGACCCAGTACTTC
CASKGTSSETQYF
>TRBJ1-5|TRBV24-1|TRBD1|few
TGTGCCACCAGTGGGGCGACAGGGTGGAATCAGCCCCAGCATTTT
CATSGATGWNQPQHF
>TRBJ2-1|TRBV6-5|-|many
TGTGCCAGCAGTTACATCAGGGGCGCTGACAATGAGCAGTTCTTC
CASSYIRGADNEQFF
>TRBJ2-2|TRBV20-1|-|many
TGCAGTGCTAGAGCACAGGGCGGGGAGCTGTTTTTT
CSARAQGGELFF
>TRBJ1-1|TRBV11-2|-|few
TGTGCCAGCAGCGCTCCGCGGAGGGTCGGTAAGAAAGAGGACACTGAAGCTTTCTTT
CASSAPRRVGKKEDTEAFF
>TRBJ2-1|TRBV20-1|-|-
TGCAGTGCTAGATATCGGCCCAGCAGCAGCTCCTACAATGAGCAGTTCTTC
CSARYRPSSSSYNEQFF
>TRBJ1-1|TRBV5-1|TRBD1|-
TGCGCCAGCAGCGAAGATCCGGGACAGGGGATGTCGGGGACTGAAGCTTTCTTT
CASSEDPGQGMSGTEAFF
>TRBJ1-2|TRBV4-1|TRBD1|-
TGCGCCAGCAGCCATTCAACAGGGGGCGAAGGCTATGGCTACACCTTC
CASSHSTGGEGYGYTF